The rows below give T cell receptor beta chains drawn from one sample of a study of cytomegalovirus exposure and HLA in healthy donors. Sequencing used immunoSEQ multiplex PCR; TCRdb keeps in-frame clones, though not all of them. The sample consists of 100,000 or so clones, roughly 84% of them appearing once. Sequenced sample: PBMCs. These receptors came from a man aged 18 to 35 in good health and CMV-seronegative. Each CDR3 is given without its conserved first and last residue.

ASSLVYSEQY,TRBV7-6,TRBJ2-7
ASSPAPGGWNEQY,TRBV11-3,TRBJ2-7
ASSGGLGVGAQY,TRBV5-8,TRBJ2-5
ASSFNTGGPNNEQF,TRBV5-6,TRBJ2-1
ASSTIHRVGQPQH,TRBV28,TRBJ1-5
ASSLAPTDQPQH,TRBV7-6,TRBJ1-5
SSLRQGYEQY,TRBV27,TRBJ2-7
ASSADRGYEKLF,TRBV25-1,TRBJ1-4
ASSDSVGGGTDTQY,TRBV6-4,TRBJ2-3
ASSSMAGQLSYEQY,TRBV5-6,-
ARSHAEAVIYGYT,TRBV5-3,TRBJ1-2
ASSGIGQGEKLF,TRBV9,TRBJ1-4
ASSQERTGLNQPQH,TRBV4-3,TRBJ1-5
SVEGVGGSTDTQY,TRBV29-1,TRBJ2-3
ASSLSGPAGVREQY,TRBV5-4,TRBJ2-7
AWSRTGASGNTIY,TRBV30,TRBJ1-3
ASSLARGDTIY,TRBV5-6,TRBJ1-3
ASSTGLQNTEAF,TRBV19,TRBJ1-1
SVYTGANQPQH,TRBV29-1,TRBJ1-5
ASSPDRGRNQPQH,TRBV18,TRBJ1-5
SAQGDRARLNTEAF,TRBV29-1,TRBJ1-1
ASSQTSDEQF,TRBV4-1,TRBJ2-1
ASSSGKDAYEQY,TRBV9,TRBJ2-7
ASSNRVETQY,TRBV19,TRBJ2-5
ASRAYGTEAF,TRBV7-9,TRBJ1-1
ASSTLAGSLVRQY,TRBV19,TRBJ2-7
ASRPGLAGLGTQY,TRBV6-5,TRBJ2-3
ASSLESPAGVYEQY,TRBV7-9,TRBJ2-7
ASSVEVGGLAGGKQF,TRBV9,TRBJ2-1
ASSFTLAGVDTQY,TRBV28,TRBJ2-3
ASTGQGSNYGYT,TRBV19,TRBJ1-2
ASTAAGGQGTPNEKLF,TRBV5-5,TRBJ1-4
ASSLSQGAGEQY,TRBV5-4,TRBJ2-7
ASSLKYALNTEAF,TRBV27,TRBJ1-1
AWRGLSNQPQH,TRBV30,TRBJ1-5
ASSMRLGGDTQY,TRBV19,TRBJ2-3
ASSLVTTNYNEQF,TRBV5-1,TRBJ2-1
SARDRGDYGYT,TRBV29-1,TRBJ1-2
ASSLYSGRNTEAF,TRBV7-9,TRBJ1-1